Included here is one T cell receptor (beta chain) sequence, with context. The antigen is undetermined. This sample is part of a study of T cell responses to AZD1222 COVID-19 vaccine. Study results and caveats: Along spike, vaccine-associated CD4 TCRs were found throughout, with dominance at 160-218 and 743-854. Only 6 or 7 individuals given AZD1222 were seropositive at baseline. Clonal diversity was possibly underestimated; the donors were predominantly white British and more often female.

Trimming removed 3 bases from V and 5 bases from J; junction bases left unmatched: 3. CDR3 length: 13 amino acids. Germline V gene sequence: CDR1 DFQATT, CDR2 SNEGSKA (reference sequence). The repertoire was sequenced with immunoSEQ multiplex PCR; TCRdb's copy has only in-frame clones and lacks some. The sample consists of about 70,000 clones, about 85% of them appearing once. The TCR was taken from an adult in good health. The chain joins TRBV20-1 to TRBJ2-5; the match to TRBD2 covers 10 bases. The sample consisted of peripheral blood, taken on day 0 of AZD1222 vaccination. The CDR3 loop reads CSASLAGVETQYF. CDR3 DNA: TGCAGTGCTAGTCTAGCGGGGGTGGAGACCCAGTACTTC.